This T cell receptor beta chain derives from a study of blood T cell repertoires in COVID-19. V was clipped by 0 bases and J by 3 bases, with 7 bases between them. Germline V gene data show CDR1 as KGHSH and CDR2 as LQKENI. This CDR3 region has 14 residues. Sequenced by immunoSEQ multiplex PCR; TCRdb stores in-frame clones only, minus some. The table lists a few hundred thousand clones, roughly 80% of them singletons, with about 10% in the top ten. The genes are TRBV18 and TRBJ2-3; a possible D gene is TRBD1 (6 bases). Sequencing was performed on peripheral blood. This receptor was taken from an elderly woman with acute or convalescent COVID-19. CDR3 region: CASSPPTGTDTQYF. The CDR3 DNA is TGTGCCAGCTCACCACCCACAGGGACAGATACGCAGTATTTT.